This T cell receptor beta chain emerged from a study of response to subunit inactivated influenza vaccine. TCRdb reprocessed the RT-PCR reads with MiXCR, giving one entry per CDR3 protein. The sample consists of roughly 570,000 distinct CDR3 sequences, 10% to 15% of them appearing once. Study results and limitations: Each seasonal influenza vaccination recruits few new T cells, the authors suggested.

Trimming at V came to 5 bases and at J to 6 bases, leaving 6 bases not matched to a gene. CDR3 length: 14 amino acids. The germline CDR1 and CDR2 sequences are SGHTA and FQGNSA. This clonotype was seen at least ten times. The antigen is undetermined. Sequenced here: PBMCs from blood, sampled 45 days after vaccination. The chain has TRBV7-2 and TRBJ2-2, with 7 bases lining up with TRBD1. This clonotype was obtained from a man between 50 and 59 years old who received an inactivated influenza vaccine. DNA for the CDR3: TGTGCCAGCAGCCCCCCAGACAGGGCCGGGGAGCTGTTTTTT. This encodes CASSPPDRAGELFF.